The 30 T cell receptor beta chains reported below all come from one sample, sequenced in a study of shared T cell receptors in the human thymus. Sequencing was performed with immunoSEQ multiplex PCR; in TCRdb, only in-frame clones are kept and a portion is missing. The sample comprises under 700,000 clones, around 78% of which are singletons, and roughly 0.013% rests with the top ten. This sample also belongs to another study, concerning human thymus T cells.

The sample was thymocytes. These receptors came from a boy in the first two years of life with a congenital heart defect.

The rearrangement links TRBV18 to TRBJ2-4, with 12 bases fitting TRBD1. The CDR3 runs 15 residues. Per the germline V gene, CDR1 is KGHSH and CDR2 is LQKENI. The J segment lost 8 bases and the V segment lost 3 bases, leaving 5 bases of the junction unmatched. CDR3 DNA sequence: TGTGCCAGCTCACCCCTGGGACAGGGGGCGGACATTCAGTACTTC. Translation: CASSPLGQGADIQYF.

The V and J genes are TRBV6-5 and TRBJ2-5, with D maybe TRBD2 (6 bases). Trimming took 4 bases from V and 5 from J, leaving 14 bases between them. This CDR3 spans 14 amino acids. CDR1 and CDR2 (germline): MNHEY, SVGAGI. CDR3 nucleotide sequence: TGTGCCAGCAGTTCCGGGGTCGCGGGGGAGACCCAGTACTTC. Its translation is CASSSGVAGETQYF.

This chain uses TRBV28 with TRBJ2-7; TRBD2 matches at 14 bases. The CDR3 is made up of 19 amino acids. Germline loops: CDR1 MDHEN, CDR2 SYDVKM. V shed 5 bases and J 2 bases; nucleotides not matched to a gene: 14. The CDR3 reads CASSARGPPGLAGAYEQYF. CDR3 DNA sequence: TGTGCCAGCAGTGCACGGGGTCCCCCGGGACTAGCGGGAGCCTACGAGCAGTACTTC.

V usage is TRBV4-3 and J usage is TRBJ2-5; TRBD2 matches at 9 bases. Germline CDR1 LGHNA, CDR2 YSLEER. Germline trimming cut 0 bases from V and 5 bases from J; bases unmatched to any gene: 7. The CDR3 runs 16 residues. The CDR3 sequence is CASSQDRLAGEETQYF. In DNA, the CDR3 is TGCGCCAGCAGCCAAGATAGGTTAGCGGGAGAGGAGACCCAGTACTTC.

The chain carries TRBV5-6 and TRBJ2-5, with TRBD1 matching 9 bases. The DNA matches TRBJ2-7 better at its end, which makes the J call doubtful. CDR3 length: 13 amino acids. Per germline, CDR1 SGHDT and CDR2 YYEEEE. DNA of the CDR3: TGTGCCAGCAGCGGGACAGGGACCCACGAGCAGTACTTC. Its protein product is CASSGTGTHEQYF.

This clone came up a few times. The chain uses TRBV5-1 and TRBJ2-2, with TRBD1 identical over 7 bases. CDR1 is SGHRS and CDR2 is YFSETQ in the germline V gene. The CDR3 is 18 residues long. V dropped 4 bases and J dropped 2; count of bases not matched to a gene: 14. CDR3 amino acids: CASSPPQWGQINTGELFF. CDR3 DNA sequence: TGCGCCAGCAGCCCGCCCCAATGGGGACAGATTAACACCGGGGAGCTGTTTTTT.

V usage is TRBV5-1 and J usage is TRBJ2-1; TRBD1 aligns across 7 bases. Per germline, CDR1 SGHRS and CDR2 YFSETQ. There are 16 residues in the CDR3. V was clipped by 3 bases and J by 2 bases; unmatched bases: 8. The CDR3 DNA follows: TGCGCCAGCAGCTCGTTACAGGGGAGCCCCTACAATGAGCAGTTCTTC. This translates into CASSSLQGSPYNEQFF.

This clone was found once. The chain carries TRBV11-2 and TRBJ2-7; 8 nucleotides agree with TRBD1. Trimming at V came to 6 bases and at J to 7 bases, leaving 11 bases not matched to a gene. The CDR3 contains 14 residues. Germline loops: CDR1 SGHAT, CDR2 FQNNGV. The DNA of the CDR3 is TGTGCCAGCAGTAACCTTGACAGGGGCGATGAGCAGTACTTC. Protein: CASSNLDRGDEQYF. The entire variable domain, with the rest obtained from reference TRBV11-2 and TRBJ2-7, is as follows: EAGVAQSPRYKIIEKRQSVAFWCNPISGHATLYWYQQILGQGPKLLIQFQNNGVVDDSQLPKDRFSAERLKGVDSTLKIQPAKLEDSAVYLCASSNLDRGDEQYFGPGTRLTVT.

The CDR3 spells CASRGQGNSPLHF. The CDR3 nucleotides read TGCGCCAGCCGTGGACAGGGGAATTCACCCCTCCACTTT. V gene TRBV5-1 combines with J gene TRBJ1-6; 9 positions agree with TRBD1. With V trimmed by 7 bases and J by 7 bases, 3 bases remained unmatched. Germline V gives CDR1 SGHRS, CDR2 YFSETQ. This CDR3 contains 13 residues.

The chain employs TRBV4-1 and TRBJ1-3; D is ambiguous. The CDR3 consists of 16 residues. Germline-derived CDR1 and CDR2 are MGHRA and YSYEKL. With 3 bases removed from V and 9 bases from J, the gap between germline ends came to 21 bases. The CDR3: CASSHPLGGVDCTIYF. CDR3 in DNA: TGCGCCAGCAGCCATCCACTCGGAGGTGTGGACTGCACCATATATTTT.

The chain joins TRBV27 to TRBJ2-7; possible D gene TRBD2, 6 bases. The CDR3 runs to 14 residues. Trimming shortened V by 6 bases and J by 3 bases, and 15 bases separated the two germline ends. Germline V gene data show CDR1 as MNHEY and CDR2 as SMNVEV (reference sequence). CDR3 loop: CASSTVKEGYEQYF. The DNA for the CDR3 is TGTGCCAGCAGCACCGTGAAGGAGGGCTACGAGCAGTACTTC.

This clone has a single count. The V and J genes are TRBV14 and TRBJ2-3; 10 bases are a match to TRBD2. Germline V gene lookup returns CDR1 SGHDN and CDR2 FVKESK. The ends lost 4 bases at V and 4 bases at J; junction bases unmatched: 26. This CDR3 is built from 22 residues. CDR3 protein: CASSRPTGQTSGVLRGPDTQYF. CDR3 nucleotide sequence: TGTGCCAGCAGCCGGCCGACGGGACAAACTAGCGGGGTACTAAGAGGCCCAGATACGCAGTATTTT.

The genes are TRBV5-1 and TRBJ1-5; D uncertain. V was cut by 1 base and J by 0 bases, with 8 bases left in between. The CDR3 contains 15 residues. CDR1 SGHRS and CDR2 YFSETQ come from the germline V gene. The CDR3 here is CASSLHGDSNQPQHF. The CDR3 coding sequence is TGCGCCAGCAGCTTGCACGGGGATAGCAATCAGCCCCAGCATTTT.

The chain joins TRBV30 to TRBJ2-7, with TRBD1 matching over 9 bases. CDR1 is GTSNPN and CDR2 is SVGIG in the germline V gene (reference sequence). CDR3 length: 15 amino acids. Trimming cost V 3 bases and J 6 bases; bases outside gene matches: 12. CDR3 nucleotide sequence: TGTGCCTGGAGCCACTTGGGACAGGGCGGTCGCGAGCAGTACTTC. This gives the protein CAWSHLGQGGREQYF.

The rearrangement joins TRBV27 to TRBJ2-5; possibly TRBD2 for D (5 bases). The CDR3 is made up of 12 amino acids. Germline V CDR1 and CDR2: MNHEY, SMNVEV (reference sequence). Trimming pared 3 bases from V and 4 bases from J, leaving 6 bases between. Written as DNA, the CDR3 is TGTGCCAGCAGTTTTGCGGGAGAGACCCAGTACTTC. Encoded protein: CASSFAGETQYF.

The rearrangement links TRBV2 to TRBJ2-1; 7 bases map to TRBD2. V lost 5 bases, J lost 9 bases, and 4 bases stayed unmatched. The CDR3 has 12 amino acids. The germline gives CDR1 SNHLY, CDR2 FYNNEI. The CDR3 DNA sequence: TGTGCCAGCAGTCCACGGACTAGTGAGCAGTTCTTC. Amino acids: CASSPRTSEQFF.

J is TRBJ2-2 and V is TRBV4-1; 9 bases align to TRBD2. Germline V gives CDR1 MGHRA, CDR2 YSYEKL. The CDR3 is 18 residues long. Trimming removed 0 bases from V and 2 bases from J; junction bases left unmatched: 7. CDR3 region: CASSQERASGVNTGELFF. DNA of the CDR3: TGCGCCAGCAGCCAAGAACGGGCTAGCGGGGTTAACACCGGGGAGCTGTTTTTT.

The chain recombines TRBV6-1 with TRBJ2-2; TRBD2 aligns across 8 bases. Trimming removed 3 bases from V and 7 bases from J; junction bases left unmatched: 16. This CDR3 comprises 18 residues. Per germline, CDR1 MNHNS and CDR2 SASEGT. CDR3 protein: CASSDGGDRPDRGGELFF. CDR3 in DNA: TGTGCCAGCAGTGACGGGGGGGACCGACCGGATAGGGGCGGGGAGCTGTTTTTT.

As regards this clone: Other DNA sequences in this sample translate to the same CDR3. The chain has TRBV7-8 and TRBJ2-7; 7 bases fit TRBD2. Germline values: CDR1 SGHVS, CDR2 FQNEAQ. The ends lost 5 bases at V and 1 base at J; junction bases unmatched: 5. CDR3 length: 14 amino acids. Written as DNA, the CDR3 is TGTGCCAGCAGCCCTCGGACTAGTTCCTACGAGCAGTACTTC. Translated, it gives CASSPRTSSYEQYF.

The chain is built from TRBV10-3 and TRBJ1-1; TRBD1 aligns across 10 bases. The CDR3 covers 19 residues. Germline CDR1 and CDR2: ENHRY and SYGVKD. After removal of 0 bases from V and 6 bases from J, the junction contained 16 bases not matched to a gene. The CDR3 is CAISESPAPGQGNVAEAFF. For the CDR3, the DNA is TGTGCCATCAGTGAGTCGCCGGCTCCGGGACAGGGGAATGTCGCTGAAGCTTTCTTT.

The chain employs TRBV7-9 and TRBJ2-6; no reliable D call. The CDR3 extends over 15 amino acids. Trimming left V 1 base short and J 0 bases short, with 4 bases between. Germline assignment: CDR1 SEHNR and CDR2 FQNEAQ (reference sequence). The CDR3 reads CASSLVDSGANVLTF. The CDR3 bases are TGTGCCAGCAGCTTAGTAGACTCTGGGGCCAACGTCCTGACTTTC.

This chain links TRBV13 with TRBJ2-7; D is perhaps TRBD2 (6 bases). Germline CDR1 PRHDT, CDR2 FYEKMQ (reference sequence). Between the trimmed V and J ends, which lost 2 bases and 3 bases, there was a span of 11 bases. CDR3 length: 14 residues. CDR3 residues: CASSLSGLSYEQYF. Written as DNA, the CDR3 is TGTGCCAGCAGCTTATCCGGACTAAGCTACGAGCAGTACTTC.

The sample holds one count of this clone. The chain combines TRBV11-2 with TRBJ1-5; D is uncertain. The length of the CDR3 is 14 residues. Trimming shortened V by 5 bases and J by 5 bases, and 13 bases separated the two germline ends. The germline V gene encodes CDR1 SGHAT and CDR2 FQNNGV. CDR3 coding DNA: TGTGCCAGCAGCCCCTCGGGTTATTATCAGCCCCAGCATTTT. The encoded protein is CASSPSGYYQPQHF.

The chain has TRBV4-3 and TRBJ2-7; tentatively, D is TRBD2 (5 bases). Trimming pared 0 bases from V and 4 bases from J, leaving 13 bases between. The CDR3 loop spans 15 amino acids. Germline V gives CDR1 LGHNA, CDR2 YSLEER. The CDR3 reads CASSQEWGAEYEQYF. CDR3 nucleotide sequence: TGCGCCAGCAGCCAAGAATGGGGAGCGGAGTACGAGCAGTACTTC.

This clone was detected only once. The chain carries TRBV11-2 and TRBJ2-5; TRBD1 matches 12 bases. The CDR3 extends over 17 amino acids. Germline V gives CDR1 SGHAT, CDR2 FQNNGV. Trimming at V came to 2 bases and at J to 5 bases, leaving 9 bases not matched to a gene. The CDR3 region has the DNA TGTGCCAGCAGCTTAACCGGGACAGGGGGCTTCGGGGAGACCCAGTACTTC. Amino acids: CASSLTGTGGFGETQYF.

J is TRBJ2-5 and V is TRBV4-3; 11 positions agree with TRBD2. Germline CDR1 LGHNA, CDR2 YSLEER. V gave up 0 bases and J gave up 3 bases; unmatched junction bases: 15. The CDR3 length is 20 residues. As DNA, the CDR3 is TGCGCCAGCAGCCAAGAAGTTAGTAGCGGGAGGGCCGGGTTCGAAGAGACCCAGTACTTC. It encodes CASSQEVSSGRAGFEETQYF.

This chain uses TRBV12-5 with TRBJ2-1, with D maybe TRBD2 (6 bases). Trimming took 0 bases from V and 4 from J, leaving 25 bases between them. CDR1 is LGHNT, CDR2 FRNRAP, per germline. This CDR3 is built from 20 residues. In nucleotides, the CDR3 is TGTGCTAGTGGTTTGGTACACGCAGCCCAGGGAGGAACACATTACAATGAGCAGTTCTTC. This gives the protein CASGLVHAAQGGTHYNEQFF.

The chain joins TRBV7-9 to TRBJ1-3; 7 bases map to TRBD1. This CDR3 spans 15 amino acids. Trimming removed 5 bases from V and 3 bases from J; junction bases left unmatched: 7. Germline V gives CDR1 SEHNR, CDR2 FQNEAQ (reference sequence). CDR3 coding DNA: TGTGCCAGCAGCCCGACAGGGCAGAATGGAAACACCATATATTTT. Protein sequence: CASSPTGQNGNTIYF. Filled out from reference TRBV7-9 and TRBJ1-3, the complete variable domain reads DTGVSQNPRHKITKRGQNVTFRCDPISEHNRLYWYRQTLGQGPEFLTYFQNEAQLEKSRLLSDRFSAERPKGSFSTLEIQRTEQGDSAMYLCASSPTGQNGNTIYFGEGSWLTVV.

In its sample, this clone was seen a few times. The gene calls are TRBV5-8 and TRBJ1-1; no clear D. Per germline, CDR1 SGHTS and CDR2 YDEGEE. This CDR3 is built from 14 residues. Trimming shortened V by 2 bases and J by 1 base, and 9 bases separated the two germline ends. The CDR3 here is CASSLGGPNTEAFF. The CDR3 nucleotides read TGTGCCAGCAGCTTAGGAGGGCCGAACACTGAAGCTTTCTTT.

The chain has TRBV4-3 and TRBJ2-2, with 9 positions matching TRBD2. V dropped 4 bases and J dropped 3; count of bases not matched to a gene: 15. Germline V gene sequence: CDR1 LGHNA, CDR2 YSLEER. The CDR3 covers 19 residues. CDR3 nucleotides: TGCGCCAGCAGCCGTTCAAGACGGGGGCGGGAGGGATACACCGGGGAGCTGTTTTTT. As protein: CASSRSRRGREGYTGELFF.